These T cell receptor beta chains were read from a single sample in a study of blood T cell repertoires in COVID-19. Produced via immunoSEQ multiplex PCR; TCRdb's table is partial and in-frame only. The data show 200,000 to 250,000 clones, 65% to 85% seen once. The sample consisted of PBMCs or T cells enriched from blood (not recorded which). The receptors here all came from a woman aged 40 to 55 with acute COVID-19. Both conserved end residues are part of each CDR3. A D gene is named only where the DNA matches it firmly. Some rows have no size entry. The others give once, few or many, or a class for an expanded clone.

clone size: NA; J gene: TRBJ1-5; D gene: TRBD1; V gene: TRBV28; CDR3 DNA: TGTGCCAGTGAAATACAGGGGGCACGTCAGCCCCAGCATTTT; CDR3 protein: CASEIQGARQPQHF
clone size: NA; J gene: TRBJ1-5; D gene: NA; V gene: TRBV2; CDR3 DNA: TGTGCCAGCAAAGAGCAGGGGAGTGGTGGCAATCAGCCCCAGCATTTT; CDR3 protein: CASKEQGSGGNQPQHF
clone size: NA; J gene: TRBJ1-5; D gene: TRBD1; V gene: TRBV19; CDR3 DNA: TGTGCCAGCCGGCGGGCTGGACAGGGGGTTCAGCCCCAGCATTTT; CDR3 protein: CASRRAGQGVQPQHF
clone size: NA; J gene: TRBJ2-5; D gene: TRBD2; V gene: TRBV5-1; CDR3 DNA: TGCGCCAGCAGCTTCATTTCCGGCACTAGCGGGGGAGAGACCCAGTACTTC; CDR3 protein: CASSFISGTSGGETQYF
clone size: few; J gene: TRBJ1-1; D gene: NA; V gene: TRBV7-2; CDR3 DNA: TGTGCCAGCAGCTTCGGGGAGAACACTGAAGCTTTCTTT; CDR3 protein: CASSFGENTEAFF
clone size: NA; J gene: TRBJ2-3; D gene: NA; V gene: TRBV11-2; CDR3 DNA: TGTGCCAGCAGCTTACGCCCGGGGACTCATAGCACAGATACGCAGTATTTT; CDR3 protein: CASSLRPGTHSTDTQYF
clone size: NA; J gene: TRBJ2-5; D gene: NA; V gene: TRBV7-3; CDR3 DNA: TGTGCCAGCAGCGCGTCCGGACAGCCCCAAGAGACCCAGTACTTC; CDR3 protein: CASSASGQPQETQYF
clone size: NA; J gene: TRBJ1-6; D gene: NA; V gene: TRBV5-1; CDR3 DNA: TGCGCCAGCAGCCCCACGGAGGTGCGTAATTCACCCCTCCACTTT; CDR3 protein: CASSPTEVRNSPLHF
clone size: NA; J gene: TRBJ1-5; D gene: NA; V gene: TRBV10-3; CDR3 DNA: TGTGCCATCAGTGAGCTGGGAGGGGGCAATCAGCCCCAGCATTTT; CDR3 protein: CAISELGGGNQPQHF
clone size: NA; J gene: TRBJ1-1; D gene: NA; V gene: TRBV7-2; CDR3 DNA: TGTGCCAGCACCCGGATGGGGGGGCCGAACACTGAAGCTTTCTTT; CDR3 protein: CASTRMGGPNTEAFF
clone size: NA; J gene: TRBJ1-1; D gene: NA; V gene: TRBV18; CDR3 DNA: TGTGCCAGCTCACCGTCGGGGGGTGACACTGAAGCTTTCTTT; CDR3 protein: CASSPSGGDTEAFF
clone size: NA; J gene: TRBJ2-5; D gene: TRBD1; V gene: TRBV7-2; CDR3 DNA: TGTGCCAGCAGCTTAGCAACAGGGGATCAAGAGACCCAGTACTTC; CDR3 protein: CASSLATGDQETQYF
clone size: many; J gene: TRBJ2-5; D gene: NA; V gene: TRBV5-4; CDR3 DNA: TGTGCCAGCAGCTTGTCAGGGGCGGGAGAGACCCAGTACTTC; CDR3 protein: CASSLSGAGETQYF
clone size: NA; J gene: TRBJ2-7; D gene: NA; V gene: TRBV14; CDR3 DNA: TGTGCCAGCAGCCGAGTGGCGACTAAATCGTGGCAGTACTTC; CDR3 protein: CASSRVATKSWQYF
clone size: once; J gene: TRBJ2-1; D gene: TRBD2; V gene: TRBV7-9; CDR3 DNA: TGTGCCAGCAGCATCTATAGCGGGAGGGCTCCAAATGAGCAGTTCTTC; CDR3 protein: CASSIYSGRAPNEQFF
clone size: NA; J gene: TRBJ1-5; D gene: NA; V gene: TRBV30; CDR3 DNA: TGTGCCTGGAGTTCCGGTGTAAGGCCCCAGCATTTT; CDR3 protein: CAWSSGVRPQHF
clone size: few; J gene: TRBJ1-5; D gene: NA; V gene: TRBV28; CDR3 DNA: TGTGCCAGTAGACCCCAGGGAGGGCCTAATCAGCCCCAGCATTTT; CDR3 protein: CASRPQGGPNQPQHF
clone size: NA; J gene: TRBJ2-1; D gene: NA; V gene: TRBV6-2/TRBV6-3; CDR3 DNA: TGTGCCAGCAGTTACTCGAGATACAATGAGCAGTTCTTC; CDR3 protein: CASSYSRYNEQFF
clone size: NA; J gene: TRBJ2-7; D gene: TRBD1; V gene: TRBV27; CDR3 DNA: TGTGCCAGCAGTTTGGACAGGTACTACGAGCAGTACTTC; CDR3 protein: CASSLDRYYEQYF
clone size: NA; J gene: TRBJ2-1; D gene: NA; V gene: TRBV5-4; CDR3 DNA: TGTGCCAGCAGCTTCGACAGGTACAATGAGCAGTTCTTC; CDR3 protein: CASSFDRYNEQFF
clone size: many; J gene: TRBJ2-1; D gene: TRBD2; V gene: TRBV6-1; CDR3 DNA: TGTGCCAGCAGTGGGACTAGCGGGACTTTTGGGGTGGAGATTGAGCAGTTCTTC; CDR3 protein: CASSGTSGTFGVEIEQFF
clone size: few; J gene: TRBJ2-1; D gene: TRBD2; V gene: TRBV7-2; CDR3 DNA: TGTGCCAGCAGCTTAAACGCGGGAGGGGAGCAGTTCTTC; CDR3 protein: CASSLNAGGEQFF
clone size: NA; J gene: TRBJ1-3; D gene: TRBD1; V gene: TRBV7-2; CDR3 DNA: TGTGCCAGCATTGACGACAGGGAAGGAAGAAACACCATATATTTT; CDR3 protein: CASIDDREGRNTIYF
clone size: NA; J gene: TRBJ1-3; D gene: NA; V gene: TRBV6-5; CDR3 DNA: TGTGCCAGCAGTTACAGTGGCAGGAACACCATATATTTT; CDR3 protein: CASSYSGRNTIYF
clone size: NA; J gene: TRBJ1-1; D gene: NA; V gene: TRBV2; CDR3 DNA: TGTGCCAGCAGAATAGGACAGCTAAACACTGAAGCTTTCTTT; CDR3 protein: CASRIGQLNTEAFF
clone size: NA; J gene: TRBJ1-4; D gene: NA; V gene: TRBV6-6; CDR3 DNA: TGTGCCAGCAGTTACCCAGGGAATGAAAAACTGTTTTTT; CDR3 protein: CASSYPGNEKLFF
clone size: NA; J gene: TRBJ2-1; D gene: TRBD2; V gene: TRBV6-2/TRBV6-3; CDR3 DNA: TGTGCCAGCAGTTGGGGACTAGCGGCGGGCAATGAGCAGTTCTTC; CDR3 protein: CASSWGLAAGNEQFF
clone size: NA; J gene: TRBJ2-7; D gene: NA; V gene: TRBV4-3; CDR3 DNA: TGCGCCAGCAGCCAAGATCGCAACTACCTGGCCTACGAGCAGTACTTC; CDR3 protein: CASSQDRNYLAYEQYF
clone size: NA; J gene: TRBJ2-3; D gene: TRBD1; V gene: TRBV6-5; CDR3 DNA: TGTGCCAGCAATCCGGGACAGGGGGCGCCGTATACGCAGTATTTT; CDR3 protein: CASNPGQGAPYTQYF
clone size: NA; J gene: TRBJ1-2; D gene: TRBD1; V gene: TRBV28; CDR3 DNA: TGTGCCAGCAGGCCATCGGATAGCAGGGGGCTATATGGCTACACCTTC; CDR3 protein: CASRPSDSRGLYGYTF
clone size: NA; J gene: TRBJ2-7; D gene: NA; V gene: TRBV7-8; CDR3 DNA: TGTGCCAGCAGCTTAGAGCCCTACGGCGAGCAGTACTTC; CDR3 protein: CASSLEPYGEQYF
clone size: NA; J gene: TRBJ1-2; D gene: NA; V gene: TRBV9; CDR3 DNA: TGTGCCAGCAGACAGACCGCGACGGGATATGGTGGCTACACCTTC; CDR3 protein: CASRQTATGYGGYTF
clone size: NA; J gene: TRBJ2-2; D gene: TRBD2; V gene: TRBV7-2; CDR3 DNA: TGTGCCAGCAGGCAAAGCGGGATGCGAGGGGGGGAGCTGTTTTTT; CDR3 protein: CASRQSGMRGGELFF
clone size: NA; J gene: TRBJ1-1; D gene: NA; V gene: TRBV20-1; CDR3 DNA: TGCAGTGCTAGTCTACCCTCACCGGTGCCGAACACTGAAGCTTTCTTT; CDR3 protein: CSASLPSPVPNTEAFF
clone size: few; J gene: TRBJ2-3; D gene: TRBD2; V gene: TRBV27; CDR3 DNA: TGTGCCAGCGGACTAGTCACAGATACGCAGTATTTT; CDR3 protein: CASGLVTDTQYF
clone size: NA; J gene: TRBJ2-5; D gene: TRBD1; V gene: TRBV5-1; CDR3 DNA: TGCGCCAGCAGCCTAGGACAGGGGGCATTTGAGACCCAGTACTTC; CDR3 protein: CASSLGQGAFETQYF
clone size: NA; J gene: TRBJ2-5; D gene: TRBD1; V gene: TRBV27; CDR3 DNA: TGTGCCAGCAGTTTACGACAGGGCGGTTGGGAGACCCAGTACTTC; CDR3 protein: CASSLRQGGWETQYF
clone size: NA; J gene: TRBJ2-3; D gene: TRBD2; V gene: TRBV5-5; CDR3 DNA: TGTGCCAGCAGCTTAGACCCCTACAGCGGGGGGCTAGTAGATACGCAGTATTTT; CDR3 protein: CASSLDPYSGGLVDTQYF
clone size: NA; J gene: TRBJ1-5; D gene: NA; V gene: TRBV19; CDR3 DNA: TGTGCCAGTACCTCAAGACCTAAGGGGAATCAGCCCCAGCATTTT; CDR3 protein: CASTSRPKGNQPQHF
clone size: NA; J gene: TRBJ1-1; D gene: NA; V gene: TRBV5-8; CDR3 DNA: TGTGCCAGCAGCTTTCAGATCCGGGTTCTCGTAGCTTTCTTT; CDR3 protein: CASSFQIRVLVAFF
clone size: NA; J gene: TRBJ2-5; D gene: NA; V gene: TRBV18; CDR3 DNA: TGTGCCAGCTCACGGGCAGGGTTGGAGACCCAGTACTTC; CDR3 protein: CASSRAGLETQYF
clone size: few; J gene: TRBJ2-3; D gene: TRBD2; V gene: TRBV6-5; CDR3 DNA: TGTGCCAGCAGTTCGATGAGGACTAGCTTTACAGATACGCAGTATTTT; CDR3 protein: CASSSMRTSFTDTQYF
clone size: NA; J gene: TRBJ2-5; D gene: NA; V gene: TRBV2; CDR3 DNA: TGTGCCAGCTGTAGATTCCACGAGACCCAGTACTTC; CDR3 protein: CASCRFHETQYF
clone size: NA; J gene: TRBJ1-6; D gene: TRBD1; V gene: TRBV7-8; CDR3 DNA: TGTGCCAGCACCTCGCAGGGGGCGCGTTCACCCCTCCACTTT; CDR3 protein: CASTSQGARSPLHF
clone size: NA; J gene: TRBJ2-5; D gene: NA; V gene: TRBV5-1; CDR3 DNA: TGCGCCAGCAGCACGGAGAGCGGTCAAGGGGAGACCCAGTACTTC; CDR3 protein: CASSTESGQGETQYF
clone size: NA; J gene: TRBJ2-5; D gene: NA; V gene: TRBV7-3; CDR3 DNA: TGTGCCAGCAGCTTAAAGCGGGCGGAGACCCAGTACTTC; CDR3 protein: CASSLKRAETQYF
clone size: NA; J gene: TRBJ1-2; D gene: NA; V gene: TRBV12-3/TRBV12-4; CDR3 DNA: TGTGCCAGCAGTTTGAGGCTCAGAGGCTACACCTTC; CDR3 protein: CASSLRLRGYTF
clone size: NA; J gene: TRBJ1-3; D gene: TRBD1; V gene: TRBV19; CDR3 DNA: TGTGCCAGTAGTCTGCCACAGGGGGCCTCTGGAAACACCATATATTTT; CDR3 protein: CASSLPQGASGNTIYF
clone size: NA; J gene: TRBJ1-5; D gene: TRBD1; V gene: TRBV25-1; CDR3 DNA: TGTGCCAGCAGTGGGACAGGGGGTGGTCAGCCCCAGCATTTT; CDR3 protein: CASSGTGGGQPQHF
clone size: NA; J gene: TRBJ2-5; D gene: NA; V gene: TRBV18; CDR3 DNA: TGTGCCAGCTCCCCCGCGGCGGGGACTGAGACCCAGTACTTC; CDR3 protein: CASSPAAGTETQYF